This TCR beta chain was recovered during a study of blood T cells in healthy people across ages. As for the study in general: Template switching caught about one barcoded beta molecule for each two T cells. Regarding the study as a whole: Older age coincided with a roughly linear decline in TCR beta diversity per million T cells. Long-lived donors had more naive CD4+ cells and higher diversity than aged donors.

The table lists this clonotype with many counts. As yet, its antigen is unknown. Combining a sample-barcoded 5' primer with a J-beta primer mix, a second PCR ran for roughly 7 to 12 cycles. TCRdb reanalysed the 5' RACE reads using MiXCR and keeps one entry per CDR3 protein. The data contain 380,000 or so distinct CDR3 sequences, about 52% of them singletons. This CDR3 comprises 14 residues. Germline loops: CDR1 SGHAT, CDR2 FQNNGV. V gave up 5 bases and J gave up 1 base; unmatched junction bases: 2. This chain joins TRBV11-2 and TRBJ2-3; 8 nucleotides match TRBD2. Specimen: blood. The origin of this receptor is a man aged 55 to 70 in good health. CDR3 sequence (DNA): TGTGCCAGCAGCCGGGGGGGACGCACAGATACGCAGTATTTT. Encoded protein: CASSRGGRTDTQYF.